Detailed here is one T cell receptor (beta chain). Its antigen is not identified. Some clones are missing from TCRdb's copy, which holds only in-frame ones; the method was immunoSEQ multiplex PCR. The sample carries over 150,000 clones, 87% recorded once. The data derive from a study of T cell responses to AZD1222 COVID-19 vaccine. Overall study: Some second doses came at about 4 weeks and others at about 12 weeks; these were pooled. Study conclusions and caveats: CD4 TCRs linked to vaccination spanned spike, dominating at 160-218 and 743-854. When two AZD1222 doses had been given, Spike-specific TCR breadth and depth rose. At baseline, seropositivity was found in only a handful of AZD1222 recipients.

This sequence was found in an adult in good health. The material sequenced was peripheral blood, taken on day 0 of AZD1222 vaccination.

CDR3 sequence reads: CASSLSGRNTEAFF. The CDR3 DNA reads as TGTGCCAGCAGTTTATCAGGGAGGAACACTGAAGCTTTCTTT. The chain couples TRBV28 to TRBJ1-1; D might be TRBD1 (5 bases). The germline gives CDR1 MDHEN, CDR2 SYDVKM. The CDR3 is 14 amino acids. Trimming took off 1 base at V and 1 base at J, with 7 bases between the two ends.